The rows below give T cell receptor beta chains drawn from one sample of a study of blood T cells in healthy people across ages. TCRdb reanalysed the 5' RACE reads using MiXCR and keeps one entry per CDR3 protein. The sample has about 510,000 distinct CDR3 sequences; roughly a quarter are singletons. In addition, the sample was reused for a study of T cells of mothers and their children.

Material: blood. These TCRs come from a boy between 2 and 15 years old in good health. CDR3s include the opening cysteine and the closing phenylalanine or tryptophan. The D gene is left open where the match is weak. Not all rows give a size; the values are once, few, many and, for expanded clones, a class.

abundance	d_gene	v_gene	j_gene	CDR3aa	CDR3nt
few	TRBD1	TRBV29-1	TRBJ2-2	CSARDSTAGELFF	TGCAGCGCCAGGGACAGTACAGCCGGGGAGCTGTTTTTT
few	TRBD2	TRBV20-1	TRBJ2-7	CSAKSTSGGTYEQYF	TGCAGTGCCAAATCCACTAGCGGGGGAACCTACGAGCAGTACTTC
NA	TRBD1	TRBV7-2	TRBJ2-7	CASSLRTGGGNEQYF	TGTGCCAGCAGCCTCCGTACAGGGGGCGGGAACGAGCAGTACTTC
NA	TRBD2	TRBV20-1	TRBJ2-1	CSAGRLLAGGNEQFF	TGCAGTGCGGGGCGACTACTAGCGGGAGGGAATGAGCAGTTCTTC
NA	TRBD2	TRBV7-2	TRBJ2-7	CASSSSGLADYEQYF	TGTGCCAGCAGCTCCTCAGGACTAGCGGACTACGAGCAGTACTTC
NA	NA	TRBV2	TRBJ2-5	CASSLTRKETQYF	TGTGCCAGCAGTCTGACTAGAAAAGAGACCCAGTACTTC
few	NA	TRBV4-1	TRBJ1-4	CASSQETATNEKLFF	TGCGCCAGCAGCCAAGAGACGGCAACTAATGAAAAACTGTTTTTT
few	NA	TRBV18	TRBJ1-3	CASSPERATLYF	TGTGCCAGCTCACCAGAGAGAGCCACCCTATATTTT
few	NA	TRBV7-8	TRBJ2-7	CASSLKGSRDEQYF	TGTGCCAGCAGCTTAAAAGGTAGTAGAGACGAGCAGTACTTC
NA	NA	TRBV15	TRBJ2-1	CATSRGLTEKFF	TGTGCCACCAGCAGAGGACTGACAGAGAAGTTCTTC